This T cell receptor (beta chain) was sequenced in a study of beta chain features in type 1 diabetes. Study-level points and caveats: Shortening that was moderate but significant affected the TCRB CDR3s of Type 1 diabetes patients in all four CD4+ subsets.

Expressed TCRB transcripts were sequenced after all isolated RNA was converted to cDNA. Profiled with immunoSEQ multiplex PCR; TCRdb holds only in-frame clones, not every one. The sample yields tens of thousands of clones, about 66% seen once. Researchers reported sorting CD4+ naive, central memory, regulatory and stem cell-like memory cells via CD45RO/CCR7/CD25/CD127/CD95/CD27. Populations obtained by sorting all exceeded 95% purity. This clone was counted a few times. Its antigen remains unidentified. V gave up 1 base and J gave up 7 bases, with 7 bases separating them. CDR1 and CDR2 (germline): DFQATT, SNEGSKA (reference sequence). The CDR3 loop spans 11 amino acids.

This TCR was recovered from a man younger than 40 with type 1 diabetes. Some clones in this sample may be carry-over from other donors' samples. Sample: Tregs from blood. The chain uses TRBV20-1 and TRBJ1-1, with D hard to call. This chain's CDR3 is CSARGGGEAFF. CDR3 DNA: TGCAGTGCTAGAGGCGGAGGTGAAGCTTTCTTT.